Shown below are 8 T cell receptor beta chains from a single sample sequenced in a study of blood T cell repertoires in COVID-19. Profiling relied on immunoSEQ multiplex PCR, and the TCRdb table lists in-frame clones only, not all of them. Among about 220,000 clones listed, around 83% were seen once. Material: peripheral blood. These receptors came from a man aged 50-60 years with active or convalescent COVID-19.

The chain couples TRBV4-3 to TRBJ2-2; perhaps TRBD2 as D (6 bases). CDR1 and CDR2 from the germline V gene are LGHNA and YSLEER. The CDR3 totals 14 residues. V shed 4 bases and J shed 4 bases, with 10 bases lying between them. CDR3 amino acids: CASSLGTRTGELFF. Written as DNA, the CDR3 is TGCGCCAGCAGCCTCGGGACTCGCACCGGGGAGCTGTTTTTT.

This clone has at least ten counts. The chain has TRBV12-3 or TRBV12-4 and TRBJ1-2, with D uncertain. The V gene lost 4 bases and the J gene lost 0 bases, with 6 bases spanning the gap. This CDR3 comprises 13 residues. CDR3 loop: CASSSYTNYGYTF. CDR3 DNA: TGTGCCAGCAGTTCGTATACTAACTATGGCTACACCTTC.

The chain recombines TRBV16 with TRBJ2-1; D not resolved. Germline-derived CDR1 and CDR2 are KGHSY and FQNENV. V lost 0 bases and J 7 bases, leaving 10 bases between the germline ends. This CDR3 is built from 14 residues. The CDR3 loop is CASSQSVQLNEQFF. CDR3 bases: TGTGCCAGCAGCCAATCGGTACAGTTAAATGAGCAGTTCTTC.

The chain joins TRBV19 to TRBJ2-4; 7 positions agree with TRBD1. Germline V lookup: CDR1 LNHDA, CDR2 SQIVND (reference sequence). The CDR3 extends over 14 amino acids. J gave up 5 bases and V 4 bases, and 5 bases lay outside the gene matches. Written as DNA, the CDR3 is TGTGCCAGTAGTACCCGGGACAGTGAAAACATTCAGTACTTC. Translating gives CASSTRDSENIQYF.

This clone was recorded a few times. The chain uses TRBV29-1 and TRBJ1-4; D possibly corresponds to TRBD1 (5 bases). CDR1 is SQVTM and CDR2 is ANQGSEA in the germline V gene. V dropped 4 bases and J dropped 5 bases, with 8 bases sitting between them. The CDR3 spans 12 residues. CDR3 region: CSVGQLNEKLFF. DNA for the CDR3: TGCAGCGTTGGACAGCTAAATGAAAAACTGTTTTTT.

CDR3 nucleotides: TGCAGCGCCAGACTAGCGGGGAGCACAGATACGCAGTATTTT. Translating gives CSARLAGSTDTQYF. The rearrangement links TRBV29-1 to TRBJ2-3; TRBD2 aligns across 11 bases. This CDR3 contains 14 residues. CDR1 is SQVTM, CDR2 ANQGSEA, per germline. V lost 7 bases, J lost 0 bases, and 3 bases stayed unmatched.

The chain has TRBV6-5 and TRBJ2-1; TRBD1 matches 7 bases. CDR3 length: 16 amino acids. Per germline, CDR1 MNHEY and CDR2 SVGAGI. Trimming removed 4 bases from V and 4 bases from J; junction bases left unmatched: 10. The CDR3 DNA is TGTGCCAGCAGTTTATCGGGACAGCACCCTTACAATGAGCAGTTCTTC. Translated: CASSLSGQHPYNEQFF.

This clone was detected a few times. V and J are TRBV5-6 and TRBJ1-4; D unresolved. Germline V gives CDR1 SGHDT, CDR2 YYEEEE. V was clipped by 4 bases and J by 4 bases, with 8 bases between them. This CDR3 comprises 13 residues. CDR3 protein: CASSDGFNEKLFF. In nucleotides, the CDR3 is TGTGCCAGCAGCGACGGGTTTAATGAAAAACTGTTTTTT.